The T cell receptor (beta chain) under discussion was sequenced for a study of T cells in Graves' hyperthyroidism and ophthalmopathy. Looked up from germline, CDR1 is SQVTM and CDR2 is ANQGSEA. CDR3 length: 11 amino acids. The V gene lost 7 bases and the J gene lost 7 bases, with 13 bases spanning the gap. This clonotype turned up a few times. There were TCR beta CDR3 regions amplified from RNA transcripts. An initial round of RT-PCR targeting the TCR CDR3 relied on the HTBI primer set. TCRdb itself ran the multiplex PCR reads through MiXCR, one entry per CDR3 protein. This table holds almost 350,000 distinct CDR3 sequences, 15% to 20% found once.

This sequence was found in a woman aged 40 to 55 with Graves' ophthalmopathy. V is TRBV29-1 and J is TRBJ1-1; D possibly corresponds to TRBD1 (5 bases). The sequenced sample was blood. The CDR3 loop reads CSGGHDSEAFF. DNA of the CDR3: TGCAGCGGGGGTCACGACAGTGAAGCTTTCTTT.